Listed below are T cell receptor beta chains from one sample, sequenced in a study of spatial heterogeneity in lung cancer. TCRdb recomputed calls from the 5' RACE reads with MiXCR, one row per CDR3 protein. Altogether 13,000 or so distinct CDR3 sequences are present, roughly 2.9% being singletons, with the ten largest covering roughly 15%. This sample comprised lung tumor tissue, obtained at surgery. The receptors stem from a male donor with early-stage non-small cell lung cancer. Both conserved end residues are part of each CDR3. A D gene is named only where the DNA matches it firmly. Size tells how often a clone was seen (once, few, many) or the class of an expanded clone, and some rows leave it out.

TGTGCCAGTAGCAGGGACAGGGTCATTCCCGGGGAGCTGTTTTTT CASSRDRVIPGELFF TRBD1 TRBJ2-2 15 TRBV19 many
TGTGCCACCTCACTCGGGGGAGATGACTATGGCTACACCTTC CATSLGGDDYGYTF - TRBJ1-2 14 TRBV10-3 many
TGTGCCAGCAGTTATGGACAGAACCACCGGAATGAAAAACTGTTTTTT CASSYGQNHRNEKLFF - TRBJ1-4 16 TRBV6-5 -
TGTGCCAGCAGCCCGGATCGGGCAGTATTGTTTTACGAGCAGTACTTC CASSPDRAVLFYEQYF - TRBJ2-7 16 TRBV5-6 many
TGTGCCAGCCAGGACGGTAGAGAAAACACCGGGGAGCTGTTTTTT CASQDGRENTGELFF - TRBJ2-2 15 TRBV14 many
TGCAGTGCTAGTAGACCGACAGGACCAAATCAGCCCCAGCATTTT CSASRPTGPNQPQHF - TRBJ1-5 15 TRBV20-1 many
TGTGCCAGCAGCTCCCTGCGGAGCTCCTACAATGAGCAGTTCTTC CASSSLRSSYNEQFF - TRBJ2-1 15 TRBV7-6 many
TGTGCCAGCAGTGAAGTGGTGGCGACTGATACGCAGTATTTT CASSEVVATDTQYF - TRBJ2-3 14 TRBV2 few
TGTGCCAGCAGCCGCCCTGGCGGGGAGCTGTTTTTT CASSRPGGELFF - TRBJ2-2 12 TRBV27 many
TGTGCCACCAGCAGTGACGTTCGCGCCTCTGGGGCCAACGTCCTGACTTTC CATSSDVRASGANVLTF - TRBJ2-6 17 TRBV15 many